A selection of T cell receptor beta chains follows, all from one sample in a study of cytomegalovirus exposure and HLA in healthy donors. Some clones are missing from TCRdb's copy, which holds only in-frame ones; the method was immunoSEQ multiplex PCR. The table shows about 160,000 clones, with approximately 86% occurring only once. Sample: PBMCs. These TCRs come from a woman under 30 in good health and CMV-seronegative. CDR3s leave out the opening cysteine and the closing phenylalanine or tryptophan. Part of the rows lack a size; the others show once, few, many or a class for expanded clones.

size,V,CDR3
-,TRBV4-2,ASSQEAAQAKNIQY
-,TRBV29-1,SASSTGGLSPLH
once,TRBV27,ASSFAGLGDTEAF
-,TRBV5-1,ASSLGNIAAKNIQY
-,TRBV7-9,ASSRGQTYEQY
-,TRBV4-1,ASSPGQGVSYEQY
once,TRBV11-2,ASSVLARKNYEQY
-,TRBV15,ATSRGAGGPTETQY
-,TRBV9,ASSVATGGGEQF
-,TRBV9,ASSYEVGTDTQY
once,TRBV28,ASSWVTGVGEQY
-,TRBV4-1,ASSFRQGGNEKLF
-,TRBV4-1,ASRVTGQNYGYT
few,TRBV6-5,ASSRDYTGELF
-,TRBV7-9,SSSSGEAFGDTEAF
-,TRBV5-1,ASSLVLGTGQTYEQY
-,TRBV30,AWSVLGGQPQH
few,TRBV6-6,ASSFGQVNQPQH
-,TRBV6-6,ASSYGDRVGNQPQH
-,TRBV5-1,ASSWAAGGPYEQF
-,TRBV19,ASSIPLAGGTPAEQY
-,TRBV2,ASLSLISGNTIY
-,TRBV7-2,ASSPDRVGYGYT
-,TRBV7-6,ASSLERGTGELF
-,TRBV7-9,ASSLFRGASTDTQY
-,TRBV18,ASSPPGQGTEAF
-,TRBV7-2,ASSQPLGTYSPLH
-,TRBV28,ASSPTGNQPQH
-,TRBV28,ASSEQGPYNSPLH
-,TRBV4-1,ASSQVSIVLRGASNQPQH
-,TRBV11-2,ASSSSRGNTEAF
once,TRBV7-9,AGQPGQGGQY
-,TRBV28,ASRPQGRVNYGYT
-,TRBV5-1,ASSPDVGTGGTDTQY
once,TRBV9,ASSVTWLGAGYTEAF
-,TRBV28,ASRSQGASEKLF
-,TRBV7-9,ASSLAAADNTEAF
-,TRBV5-1,ASSFASGVYEQY
-,TRBV6-4,ASSDGTSGNNEQF
-,TRBV6-1,ASSGVRVGDSPLH
-,TRBV9,ASSVEDSGSANTGELF
-,TRBV15,ATSRDRGTEAF
-,TRBV19,ASSTRDNLLQY
-,TRBV14,ASSQGGGRTEAF
-,TRBV27,ASSLSGEGTGELF
-,TRBV2,ATGGTSGRPGELF
-,TRBV5-1,ASSSLDGGLGNTIY
-,TRBV7-9,ASSLVSQVPY
once,TRBV28,ASSLTGTEQY
-,TRBV10-3,AISDPGSQETQY
-,TRBV4-3,ASSLEARTPNTEAF
-,TRBV4-1,ASRQQRAVGDTQY
-,TRBV11-2,ASSSGESQY
-,TRBV4-2,ASSIFSGPAYEQY
-,TRBV27,ASSRDRFRETQY